The rows below give T cell receptor beta chains drawn from one sample of a study of T cell responses to AZD1222 COVID-19 vaccine. Libraries were prepared by immunoSEQ multiplex PCR; TCRdb keeps only in-frame clonotypes and omits some of them. Seen here are approximately 260,000 clones, 85% to 95% observed once, and the top ten hold about 0.5%. Here the sequenced sample was peripheral blood, taken on day 0 of AZD1222 vaccination. All receptors come from an adult in good health. Both conserved end residues are part of each CDR3. Each record gives: J gene, D gene, CDR3 length, clone size, V gene, CDR3 DNA, CDR3 protein. D genes are given only for firm matches. Clone size is given for some rows only: seen once, a few or many times, or a class if the clone is expanded.

TRBJ2-2 TRBD2 15 - TRBV19 TGTGCCAGTAAATCCAGCGGGAGACTCACCGGGGAGCTGTTTTTT CASKSSGRLTGELFF
TRBJ2-1 TRBD2 14 - TRBV6-5 TGTGCCAGCAGTTACAGCCTAGCGGGCAATGAGCAGTTCTTC CASSYSLAGNEQFF
TRBJ1-1 - 13 - TRBV3-1/TRBV3-2 TGTGCCAGCAGCCGAAGGGAAGGCGGGGAAGCTTTCTTT CASSRREGGEAFF
TRBJ1-2 - 16 - TRBV7-9 TGTGCCAGCAGCTTAGCGCGATGGGATATTAACTATGGCTACACCTTC CASSLARWDINYGYTF
TRBJ1-6 TRBD1 18 - TRBV18 TGTGCCAGCTCACCACAGGGACAGGGGTTTGTGGATAATTCACCCCTCCACTTT CASSPQGQGFVDNSPLHF
TRBJ2-7 - 13 - TRBV2 TGTGCCAGCACCCCTGGGTGGGTTTACGAGCAGTACTTC CASTPGWVYEQYF
TRBJ1-4 - 17 - TRBV5-1 TGCGCCAGCAGCTTTGGCAGGGGAACAGCAACTAATGAAAAACTGTTTTTT CASSFGRGTATNEKLFF
TRBJ2-2 - 12 - TRBV14 TGTGCCAGCAGCCAGTATAGGGGGGAGCTGTTTTTT CASSQYRGELFF
TRBJ2-3 - 14 - TRBV4-2 TGTGCCAGCAGCCCGGGGCCTAGCGAAGATACGCAGTATTTT CASSPGPSEDTQYF
TRBJ2-7 - 14 - TRBV2 TGTGCCAGCAGTGAACAAGGCGTTACCTACGAGCAGTACTTC CASSEQGVTYEQYF
TRBJ2-1 TRBD2 19 - TRBV28 TGTGCCAGCAGTCGCAGGACTAGCGGGAGTAAGTTTCCCTACAATGAGCAGTTCTTC CASSRRTSGSKFPYNEQFF
TRBJ2-3 TRBD2 16 - TRBV3-1/TRBV3-2 TGTGCCAGCAGCCAATTTAGCGGGGCCCCGGGAGATACGCAGTATTTT CASSQFSGAPGDTQYF
TRBJ2-7 - 16 - TRBV11-1 TGTGCCAGCAGCTTCCTCGGGACGGAAAGCTCCTACGAGCAGTACTTC CASSFLGTESSYEQYF
TRBJ2-7 - 13 - TRBV19 TGTGCCAGTGCTTTGGGACCTTACAACGAGCAGTACTTC CASALGPYNEQYF
TRBJ2-1 - 12 - TRBV5-6 TGTGCCAGCAGTCGACGCGGGAATGAGCAGTTCTTC CASSRRGNEQFF
TRBJ2-5 - 11 - TRBV28 TGTGCAACCGGGATCCCAGGGACCCAGTACTTC CATGIPGTQYF
TRBJ2-1 TRBD1 16 - TRBV6-2/TRBV6-3 TGTGCCAGCAGCCTTTCAGGGGGCATTTTTTACAATGAGCAGTTCTTC CASSLSGGIFYNEQFF
TRBJ2-1 - 13 - TRBV25-1 TGTGCCAGCAAACGGGCCTCCTACAATGAGCAGTTCTTC CASKRASYNEQFF
TRBJ1-1 - 14 once TRBV27 TGTGCCAGCAGCCAAGGGACGGAAAACACTGAAGCTTTCTTT CASSQGTENTEAFF
TRBJ1-2 - 15 few TRBV16 TGTGCCAGCAGCCAATCTCCAGGCCTTAACTATGGCTACACCTTC CASSQSPGLNYGYTF
TRBJ2-7 - 13 - TRBV28 TGTGCCAGCCGCGGAGACTTCTCCTACGAGCAGTACTTC CASRGDFSYEQYF
TRBJ1-4 TRBD1 15 - TRBV2 TGTGCCAGTGCGGGACAGGGGGGTCGAGATGAAAAACTGTTTTTT CASAGQGGRDEKLFF
TRBJ1-5 TRBD1 14 - TRBV5-1 TGCGCCAGCAGCCCCGGACAGGGTGGTCAGCCCCAGCATTTT CASSPGQGGQPQHF
TRBJ2-5 - 13 - TRBV6-2/TRBV6-3 TGTGCCAGCAGCTACTCAGCGGGTGAGACCCAGTACTTC CASSYSAGETQYF
TRBJ1-2 - 14 - TRBV19 TGTGCCAGTAGTGAGACACTTTATAACTATGGCTACACCTTC CASSETLYNYGYTF
TRBJ1-4 - 11 - TRBV29-1 TGCAGCGTACAGGAGGGTGAAAAACTGTTTTTT CSVQEGEKLFF
TRBJ2-5 - 14 - TRBV5-1 TGCGCCAGCAGCTCCCCCGGGACTCAAGAGACCCAGTACTTC CASSSPGTQETQYF
TRBJ2-2 TRBD1 15 - TRBV4-1 TGCGCCAGCAGCCAATCAGGGGGCCGCACCGGGGAGCTGTTTTTT CASSQSGGRTGELFF
TRBJ1-1 - 15 - TRBV7-9 TGTGCCAGCAGCCCATACAGGGACTTGAACACTGAAGCTTTCTTT CASSPYRDLNTEAFF
TRBJ2-7 - 15 - TRBV5-4 TGTGCCAGCAGTCAATCTCAGGGATCGGTCTACGAGCAGTACTTC CASSQSQGSVYEQYF
TRBJ1-5 TRBD1 17 - TRBV4-1 TGCGCCAGCAGCCAAGTTTTTAGGGACAGGGGAGGCCAGCCCCAGCATTTT CASSQVFRDRGGQPQHF
TRBJ1-2 - 14 - TRBV28 TGTGCCAGCCAAATAGGGGGTTTTAACTATGGCTACACCTTC CASQIGGFNYGYTF
TRBJ2-7 - 10 few TRBV7-2 TGTGCCAGCGGCTCCTACGAGCAGTACTTC CASGSYEQYF
TRBJ1-6 - 13 - TRBV5-1 TGCGCCAGCAGCGGAGTAAATCGGGCAGGTCTCCACTTT CASSGVNRAGLHF
TRBJ2-7 - 13 once TRBV7-2 TGTGCCAGCAGCTCAGGGGCCAGCTACGAGCAGTACTTC CASSSGASYEQYF
TRBJ2-1 - 15 - TRBV24-1 TGTGCCACCAGCGGAGCGGGAACCAGGGGGAATGAGCAGTTCTTC CATSGAGTRGNEQFF
TRBJ1-1 - 14 few TRBV5-5 TGTGCCAGCAGCTCCAGGGTTGGGAACACTGAAGCTTTCTTT CASSSRVGNTEAFF
TRBJ1-5 - 13 - TRBV30 TGTGCCTGGAGCAACGACAGGACTCAGCCCCAGCATTTT CAWSNDRTQPQHF
TRBJ2-7 - 13 - TRBV6-5 TGTGCCAGCACCCGTGCCCCACCAGGCGAGCAGTACTTC CASTRAPPGEQYF
TRBJ2-7 - 11 - TRBV29-1 TGCAGCGTTGAGGGTCCCGACGAGCAGTACTTC CSVEGPDEQYF
TRBJ2-7 - 15 - TRBV30 TGTGCCTGGAGTGTACGGGGCAGGGATTCCCACGAGCAGTACTTC CAWSVRGRDSHEQYF
TRBJ2-2 - 16 - TRBV19 TGTGCCAGTAGTATCTGGGGCAGAAGAAACACCGGGGAGCTGTTTTTT CASSIWGRRNTGELFF
TRBJ2-7 TRBD2 15 - TRBV5-4 TGTGCCAGCAGCTTGGATGTAGCGGGGGGAAACGAGCAGTACTTC CASSLDVAGGNEQYF
TRBJ1-4 - 15 - TRBV6-5 TGTGCCAGCAGAGGCCGGCAGGGTCCTAATGAAAAACTGTTTTTT CASRGRQGPNEKLFF
TRBJ2-1 TRBD2 16 few TRBV2 TGTGCCAGCAGTGGCCGGACTAGCGGGGGGGGTAATGAGCAGTTCTTC CASSGRTSGGGNEQFF
TRBJ1-5 - 14 - TRBV19 TGTGCCAGTAGTCCGCAGGGGACAAATCAGCCCCAGCATTTT CASSPQGTNQPQHF
TRBJ2-7 - 13 - TRBV27 TGTGCCAGCAGTTTGGTGAGGAGTCACGAGCAGTACTTC CASSLVRSHEQYF